The 2 T cell receptor beta chains listed next were all sequenced from one sample in a study of early T cells in non-severe SARS-CoV-2 infection. TCRdb re-called the 5' RACE reads through MiXCR, storing one row per CDR3 protein. This repertoire shows some 82,000 distinct CDR3 sequences, around 10% found once; its top ten account for about 2.7%. Material: whole blood. These receptors were obtained from an adult who was a healthcare worker with PCR-confirmed SARS-CoV-2 infection or an uninfected control (not recorded which).

This clonotype was seen a few times. This chain joins TRBV18 and TRBJ1-1, with no clear D. CDR1 and CDR2 (germline): KGHSH, LQKENI. Trimming removed 2 bases at V and 1 base at J, with 14 bases between. CDR3 size: 16 residues. CDR3 residues: CASSPSLDMKNTEAFF. CDR3 in DNA: TGTGCCAGCTCACCATCACTCGACATGAAGAACACTGAAGCTTTCTTT.

This clonotype showed up many times. The gene calls are TRBV20-1 and TRBJ2-7; 8 bases are a match to TRBD2. Per the germline V gene, CDR1 is DFQATT and CDR2 is SNEGSKA (reference sequence). The V segment lost 0 bases and the J segment 2 bases; nucleotides outside the gene matches: 3. The CDR3 loop spans 14 amino acids. In DNA, the CDR3 is TGCAGTGCTAGAGATATGGGACTAGCCTACGAGCAGTACTTC. Amino acids: CSARDMGLAYEQYF.